In its sample, the clone carrying this T cell receptor (beta chain) was seen once. The antigen is unknown. A history of autoimmune disease or systemic immunosuppression excluded patients. Samples were taken at baseline and on day 1 of cycles 4 and 7. This sample is drawn from a study of OX40 agonist ivuxolimab in advanced cancers. Overall study context: Head and neck, renal cell, melanoma or hepatocellular carcinoma were the cancers that dose-escalation patients had.

The CDR3 loop spans 13 amino acids. V lost 1 base and J lost 6; bases outside the gene matches: 5. Germline assignment: CDR1 SQVTM and CDR2 ANQGSEA. TCRdb's table, derived via immunoSEQ multiplex PCR, lists solely in-frame clones and lacks some. This sample has 65,000 to 85,000 clones, with approximately 80% found just once. Notes on the study in general: At 0.1 to 3.0 mg/kg and by week 6, CD4+ and CD8+ T cells in the blood had expanded clonally.

The sequence came from an adult with an advanced solid tumor such as melanoma, head and neck, liver or kidney cancer. The chain combines TRBV29-1 with TRBJ2-5; 7 bases agree with TRBD1. This material consisted of CD4+ or CD8+ T cells sorted from blood, taken in a trial of the OX40 agonist ivuxolimab. CDR3 in amino acids: CSVEGQGYQTQYF. CDR3 DNA: TGCAGCGTTGAAGGACAGGGATATCAGACCCAGTACTTC.